Here is one T cell receptor (beta chain) with its context. Antigen specificity is unknown. Method: immunoSEQ multiplex PCR; TCRdb's copy keeps in-frame clones and lacks some. The table has around 93,000 clones, around nine tenths seen once. This entry belongs to a study of OX40 agonist ivuxolimab in advanced cancers. Whole-study context: The dose-escalation cohort was around 83% male, with a mean age of around 60 years, ranging about 20 to 85. Study results and limitations: With doses of 0.1-3.0 mg/kg, partial responders showed among the lowest clonal expansion. At 0.1 to 3.0 mg/kg and by week 6, CD4+ and CD8+ T cells in the blood had expanded clonally. Antigen specificity was not determined for the expanded peripheral T cells.

CDR3 length: 16 residues. The J segment lost 6 bases and the V segment lost 6 bases, leaving 12 bases of the junction unmatched. This specimen was CD4+ or CD8+ T cells sorted from blood, taken in a trial of the OX40 agonist ivuxolimab. This receptor was obtained from an adult with an advanced solid tumor such as melanoma, head and neck, liver or kidney cancer. The chain couples TRBV23-1 to TRBJ2-1; 9 bases align to TRBD1. TRBV23-1 is an ORF, with its function uncertain. For the CDR3, the DNA is TGCGCCAGCAGCCGCACGGACAGGGGAGGTGGCAATGAGCAGTTCTTC. Translated: CASSRTDRGGGNEQFF.